The clone carrying this TCR beta chain was counted once. The V gene lost 10 bases and the J gene lost 3 bases, with 13 bases spanning the gap. CDR3 length: 14 amino acids. Germline CDR1 and CDR2: MNHEY and SVGAGI. The entry originates in a study of blood T cell repertoires in COVID-19. Study at large: Acute-phase and convalescent COVID-19 samples originated in the United States, Italy and Spain. T cells, B-cell-depleted T cells, or PBMCs supplied cDNA or gDNA.

Original methodology: Reference gene primer amplification gave estimated nucleated cell counts. The table came from immunoSEQ multiplex PCR; TCRdb's copy has only in-frame clones and leaves some out. V and J calls and clone size are copied from that table; D and trimming were computed from the DNA. This repertoire shows roughly 120,000 clones, 55% to 75% found once; its top ten account for under 0.95%. V usage is TRBV6-5 and J usage is TRBJ1-6; D uncertain. This receptor was identified in a human donor with acute or convalescent COVID-19. The donor label of this sample is uncertain. Input material: peripheral blood. The CDR3 DNA reads TGTGCCATCCCGGACGGGAGCTATAATTCACCCCTCCACTTT. It encodes CAIPDGSYNSPLHF.